Listed below are T cell receptor beta chains from one sample, sequenced in a study of blood T cell repertoires in COVID-19. Measured with immunoSEQ multiplex PCR; TCRdb has only the in-frame clones, and not every one. The sample yields about 240,000 clones, about 88% seen once. Sequencing used peripheral blood. These receptors originate from a woman aged 70-85 years with active or convalescent COVID-19. The CDR3 runs from the conserved cysteine through the conserved F or W. The order of the fields is J gene, D gene, clone size, V gene, CDR3 DNA, CDR3 protein. A D gene is named only where the DNA matches it firmly. Expanded clones get a size class; other rows say once, few or many, or leave the size out.

J gene: TRBJ2-2; D gene: NA; clone size: NA; V gene: TRBV6-6; CDR3 DNA: TGTGCTCTTATGGGGGGGCGCACCGGGGAGCTGTTTTTT; CDR3 protein: CALMGGRTGELFF
J gene: TRBJ1-6; D gene: NA; clone size: NA; V gene: TRBV5-6; CDR3 DNA: TGTGCCAGCAGCCCGTATGGAGCTGAGGGGGGGCCACCCCTCCACTTT; CDR3 protein: CASSPYGAEGGPPLHF
J gene: TRBJ1-2; D gene: NA; clone size: once; V gene: TRBV9; CDR3 DNA: TGTGCCAGCACCCGAGGGGAGGGCTATGGCTACACCTTC; CDR3 protein: CASTRGEGYGYTF
J gene: TRBJ2-5; D gene: TRBD1; clone size: NA; V gene: TRBV18; CDR3 DNA: TGTGCCAGCTCACCTACAGGGGTAATTGGATACCAAGAGACCCAGTACTTC; CDR3 protein: CASSPTGVIGYQETQYF
J gene: TRBJ2-1; D gene: TRBD2; clone size: once; V gene: TRBV5-1; CDR3 DNA: TGCGCCAGCGGCGGGGGGACAAGCTCCTACAATGAGCAGTTCTTC; CDR3 protein: CASGGGTSSYNEQFF
J gene: TRBJ2-4; D gene: NA; clone size: NA; V gene: TRBV19; CDR3 DNA: TGTGCCAGTAGTATAGGCAGGGCAACCAAAAACATTCAGTACTTC; CDR3 protein: CASSIGRATKNIQYF
J gene: TRBJ2-5; D gene: TRBD1; clone size: NA; V gene: TRBV18; CDR3 DNA: TGTGCCAGCTCACCAACCGGGACAGTGGAGACCCAGTACTTC; CDR3 protein: CASSPTGTVETQYF
J gene: TRBJ1-3; D gene: NA; clone size: NA; V gene: TRBV11-2; CDR3 DNA: TGTGCCAGCAGCTTTGACCTTGACAGGACTGGAAACACCATATATTTT; CDR3 protein: CASSFDLDRTGNTIYF
J gene: TRBJ1-5; D gene: TRBD1; clone size: NA; V gene: TRBV2; CDR3 DNA: TGTGCCAGCAGTCAGGGGGCCGGTCAGCCCCAGCATTTT; CDR3 protein: CASSQGAGQPQHF
J gene: TRBJ1-4; D gene: TRBD1; clone size: NA; V gene: TRBV4-2; CDR3 DNA: TGTGCCAGCAGCCAACCCGGGACAGTGGAAAAACTGTTTTTT; CDR3 protein: CASSQPGTVEKLFF
J gene: TRBJ2-1; D gene: TRBD2; clone size: NA; V gene: TRBV5-5; CDR3 DNA: TGTGCCAGCAGCCTTAGCGGGGGGGACTACAATGAGCAGTTCTTC; CDR3 protein: CASSLSGGDYNEQFF
J gene: TRBJ1-2; D gene: NA; clone size: NA; V gene: TRBV11-2; CDR3 DNA: TGTGCCAGCAGCTCCTCCGGGTTATACGGCTACACCTTC; CDR3 protein: CASSSSGLYGYTF
J gene: TRBJ1-1; D gene: NA; clone size: NA; V gene: TRBV14; CDR3 DNA: TGTGCCAGCAGCCAAGAAGCCGCCGGATACAGATGGATCGGAACTGAAGCTTTCTTT; CDR3 protein: CASSQEAAGYRWIGTEAFF
J gene: TRBJ1-2; D gene: NA; clone size: few; V gene: TRBV7-2; CDR3 DNA: TGTGCCAGCAGCTCGGACATCGGCTATGGCTACACCTTC; CDR3 protein: CASSSDIGYGYTF
J gene: TRBJ2-2; D gene: NA; clone size: NA; V gene: TRBV5-1; CDR3 DNA: TGCGCCAGCAGCTTGGACAGGACGAACACCGGGGAGCTGTTTTTT; CDR3 protein: CASSLDRTNTGELFF
J gene: TRBJ1-5; D gene: NA; clone size: once; V gene: TRBV4-3; CDR3 DNA: TGCGCCAGCAGCCAAGATCTCCTCGGGGGGGGGAGTTGGGATCAGCCCCAGCATTTT; CDR3 protein: CASSQDLLGGGSWDQPQHF
J gene: TRBJ1-5; D gene: NA; clone size: NA; V gene: TRBV4-3; CDR3 DNA: TGCGCCAGCAGCCAAGTTAGAGTCTCCAGCAATCAGCCCCAGCATTTT; CDR3 protein: CASSQVRVSSNQPQHF
J gene: TRBJ1-3; D gene: NA; clone size: NA; V gene: TRBV10-3; CDR3 DNA: TGTGCCATCAGTGAGGGGGAGGCCCTCTCTGGAAACACCATATATTTT; CDR3 protein: CAISEGEALSGNTIYF
J gene: TRBJ1-2; D gene: NA; clone size: NA; V gene: TRBV19; CDR3 DNA: TGTGCCAGTAGTATAGATGGCCCCAGGGCAGATGGCTACACCTTC; CDR3 protein: CASSIDGPRADGYTF
J gene: TRBJ1-2; D gene: NA; clone size: NA; V gene: TRBV2; CDR3 DNA: TGTGCCAGCAGTGAAGAGAGGCGGAACTATGGCTACACCTTC; CDR3 protein: CASSEERRNYGYTF
J gene: TRBJ1-2; D gene: NA; clone size: NA; V gene: TRBV7-3; CDR3 DNA: TGTGCCAGCAGCGCCACAGAGAACTATGGCTACACCTTC; CDR3 protein: CASSATENYGYTF
J gene: TRBJ1-5; D gene: NA; clone size: NA; V gene: TRBV7-2; CDR3 DNA: TGTGCCAGCAGCCCGTCTAGCCGGAAGGGACAGCCCCAGCATTTT; CDR3 protein: CASSPSSRKGQPQHF
J gene: TRBJ2-7; D gene: TRBD1; clone size: NA; V gene: TRBV19; CDR3 DNA: TGTGCCAGTAGTACCCCTCCTGACAGGGGATCCTCCTACGAGCAGTACTTC; CDR3 protein: CASSTPPDRGSSYEQYF
J gene: TRBJ1-1; D gene: NA; clone size: NA; V gene: TRBV5-4; CDR3 DNA: TGTGCCAGCAGCCCGAGGTTAGGGGCTGAAGCTTTCTTT; CDR3 protein: CASSPRLGAEAFF
J gene: TRBJ1-1; D gene: NA; clone size: NA; V gene: TRBV12-3/TRBV12-4; CDR3 DNA: TGTGCCAGCAGTTTCGGGATAGAAGCTTTCTTT; CDR3 protein: CASSFGIEAFF
J gene: TRBJ1-3; D gene: TRBD1; clone size: few; V gene: TRBV7-2; CDR3 DNA: TGTGCCAGCAGCTTAGCGGGACAGGTATCTGGAAACACCATATATTTT; CDR3 protein: CASSLAGQVSGNTIYF
J gene: TRBJ2-7; D gene: NA; clone size: NA; V gene: TRBV5-1; CDR3 DNA: TGCGCCAGCAGCCCCTGGCCTGAGGGAGAGACAAACCCAACCTACGAGCAGTACTTC; CDR3 protein: CASSPWPEGETNPTYEQYF
J gene: TRBJ1-4; D gene: NA; clone size: NA; V gene: TRBV7-9; CDR3 DNA: TGTGCCAGCAGCTCGACAGGAGGAGAGGAAAAACTGTTTTTT; CDR3 protein: CASSSTGGEEKLFF
J gene: TRBJ1-4; D gene: TRBD1; clone size: NA; V gene: TRBV5-1; CDR3 DNA: TGCGCCAGCAGCTTGGAGACAGGGGGGAAACTGTTTTTT; CDR3 protein: CASSLETGGKLFF
J gene: TRBJ2-7; D gene: TRBD2; clone size: NA; V gene: TRBV6-2/TRBV6-3; CDR3 DNA: TGTGCCAGCAGTTTTATACTAAGAGGAGCGGGGGGGCCCTACGAGCAGTACTTC; CDR3 protein: CASSFILRGAGGPYEQYF
J gene: TRBJ2-7; D gene: NA; clone size: NA; V gene: TRBV2; CDR3 DNA: TGTGCCAGCAGTAGCAGGGTCTACGAGCAGTACTTC; CDR3 protein: CASSSRVYEQYF
J gene: TRBJ2-7; D gene: NA; clone size: NA; V gene: TRBV12-3/TRBV12-4; CDR3 DNA: TGTGCCAGCAGTTGGTCAGACTCCTACGAGCAGTACTTC; CDR3 protein: CASSWSDSYEQYF
J gene: TRBJ1-1; D gene: NA; clone size: NA; V gene: TRBV5-1; CDR3 DNA: TGCGCCAGCAGCTACGGGGGGTCTCGAGGGAACACTGAAGCTTTCTTT; CDR3 protein: CASSYGGSRGNTEAFF
J gene: TRBJ1-6; D gene: NA; clone size: NA; V gene: TRBV7-6; CDR3 DNA: TGTGCCAGCAGCCGGGAACGGGTCCCAAATTCACCCCTCCACTTT; CDR3 protein: CASSRERVPNSPLHF
J gene: TRBJ2-1; D gene: TRBD2; clone size: NA; V gene: TRBV6-6; CDR3 DNA: TGTGCCAGCACTCATCTGCGGGGGTCCTGGTTCTTC; CDR3 protein: CASTHLRGSWFF
J gene: TRBJ2-1; D gene: TRBD2; clone size: NA; V gene: TRBV4-3; CDR3 DNA: TGCGCCAGCAGCCCGGGACTAGCGGGGGGATTCAATGAGCAGTTCTTC; CDR3 protein: CASSPGLAGGFNEQFF
J gene: TRBJ2-1; D gene: NA; clone size: NA; V gene: TRBV20-1; CDR3 DNA: TGCAGTGCTGGGGGGAATGAGCAGTTCTTC; CDR3 protein: CSAGGNEQFF
J gene: TRBJ1-2; D gene: NA; clone size: NA; V gene: TRBV7-7; CDR3 DNA: TGTGCCAGCAGCATAAGCGGACGGACGGGCGGCTACACCTTC; CDR3 protein: CASSISGRTGGYTF
J gene: TRBJ1-6; D gene: NA; clone size: NA; V gene: TRBV9; CDR3 DNA: TGTGCCAGCAGCTCAACCCAGGGGCGTAATTCACCCCTCCACTTT; CDR3 protein: CASSSTQGRNSPLHF
J gene: TRBJ2-5; D gene: TRBD1; clone size: NA; V gene: TRBV5-6; CDR3 DNA: TGTGCCAGCAGCACCCGACAGGGGATGGAGACCCAGTACTTC; CDR3 protein: CASSTRQGMETQYF